Each of the 5 T cell receptor beta chains below was sequenced from the same sample in a study of T cell changes during pregnancy in multiple sclerosis. TCRdb keeps only in-frame clones here, not all; method: immunoSEQ multiplex PCR. The sample has around 110,000 clones; less than 95% are singletons. Here the sequenced sample was peripheral blood, taken before pregnancy. These receptors all stem from a female donor with multiple sclerosis, enrolled in a pregnancy study.

This clone was counted a single time. The chain couples TRBV7-2 to TRBJ2-3, with D perhaps matching TRBD1 (6 bases). The CDR3 covers 14 residues. V shed 2 bases and J shed 6 bases, with 12 bases lying between them. Germline V gene data show CDR1 as SGHTA and CDR2 as FQGNSA. The DNA for the CDR3 is TGTGCCAGCAGCTTACTCCAGGGGTCCGATACGCAGTATTTT. The encoded protein is CASSLLQGSDTQYF.

V and J are TRBV18 and TRBJ1-1; D not certain. The CDR3 is made up of 12 amino acids. Germline-derived CDR1 and CDR2 are KGHSH and LQKENI. Trimming took off 5 bases at V and 4 bases at J, with 8 bases between the two ends. DNA of the CDR3: TGTGCCAGCTCAAATCCGGGCACTGAAGCTTTCTTT. Its translation is CASSNPGTEAFF.

This chain uses TRBV27 with TRBJ2-1; 10 bases line up with TRBD2. With V trimmed by 3 bases and J by 4 bases, 9 bases remained unmatched. Germline CDR1 is MNHEY and CDR2 is SMNVEV (reference sequence). The CDR3 spans 17 residues. The CDR3 coding sequence is TGTGCCAGCAGTTTTTCCCTGACTAGCGGGCATTACAATGAGCAGTTCTTC. Translated: CASSFSLTSGHYNEQFF.

This chain joins TRBV6-1 and TRBJ2-1; 8 bases line up with TRBD1. The V segment lost 0 bases and the J segment 7 bases; nucleotides outside the gene matches: 8. CDR1 MNHNS and CDR2 SASEGT come from the germline V gene. The length of the CDR3 is 16 residues. CDR3 amino acids: CASSEAALTGENEQFF. DNA for the CDR3: TGTGCCAGCAGTGAAGCGGCCCTGACAGGGGAAAATGAGCAGTTCTTC.

V usage is TRBV6-1 and J usage is TRBJ1-2, with 8 bases identical to TRBD1. Germline lookup yields CDR1 MNHNS and CDR2 SASEGT. The length of the CDR3 is 14 residues. With 2 bases clipped from V and 8 bases from J, the junction kept 7 bases outside the gene matches. This chain's CDR3 is CASSEYGTGRGYTF. Here the CDR3 DNA reads TGTGCCAGCAGTGAATACGGGACAGGAAGAGGCTACACCTTC.